This T cell receptor beta chain was captured by sequencing in a study of somatic mutations in cytotoxic T cells in rheumatoid arthritis. Study outcomes and limitations: Statistically, CD8+ T-cell clonality was not significantly distinct between individuals with rheumatoid arthritis and age-matched healthy controls. TRBV07 appeared slightly underrepresented in the rheumatoid arthritis patients. That finding was not adjusted to account for multiple comparisons.

By positive magnetic bead selection, CD4+ and CD8+ cells were isolated, and their purity was checked by flow cytometry. Clones were read by immunoSEQ multiplex PCR, and TCRdb kept only the in-frame ones, dropping some. Here the sample spans about 20,000 clones, 85% to 90% being singletons. The CDR3 consists of 16 residues. Germline values: CDR1 LNHDA, CDR2 SQIVND (reference sequence). The ends lost 5 bases at V and 4 bases at J; junction bases unmatched: 9. As regards this clone: Its target is not known.

The receptor was derived from a woman aged 45-65 years in good health. The chain employs TRBV19 and TRBJ2-3; 10 nucleotides line up with TRBD1. Sequencing was done on a sample of CD8+ T cells sorted from blood. In nucleotides, the CDR3 is TGTGCCAGTAGTCCCGGGACAGGGGTTTTCGCAGATACGCAGTATTTT. Translation: CASSPGTGVFADTQYF. The full variable domain, completed using reference TRBV19 and TRBJ2-3, is DGGITQSPKYLFRKEGQNVTLSCEQNLNHDAMYWYRQDPGQGLRLIYYSQIVNDFQKGDIAEGYSVSREKKESFPLTVTSAQKNPTAFYLCASSPGTGVFADTQYFGPGTRLTVL.